This section outlines one T cell receptor (beta chain) sequence together with its context. The sample comes from a study of blood T cell repertoires in COVID-19. Study as a whole: The analysed material was cDNA or gDNA that came from T cells, B-cell-depleted T cells, or PBMCs.

From germline, CDR1 is SGHDN and CDR2 FVKESK. Trimming took off 4 bases at V and 4 bases at J, with 16 bases between the two ends. CDR3 length: 15 amino acids. Seattle enrolled patients during active infection and tracked them longitudinally. The data were produced by immunoSEQ multiplex PCR, yet TCRdb's version contains in-frame clones alone and is incomplete. The sample has almost 200,000 clones; around four fifths are singletons. This receptor was taken from a man between 60 and 75 years old with COVID-19, enrolled during active disease. Sequencing was done on a sample of peripheral blood. The V and J genes are TRBV14 and TRBJ1-1; D is possibly TRBD1 (5 bases). The CDR3, as DNA: TGTGCCAGCAGCCGAGCTGGGGCGTTTGGCACTGAAGCTTTCTTT. Its translation is CASSRAGAFGTEAFF.